What follows describes a single TCR beta chain. The source of the sample is a study of early T cells in non-severe SARS-CoV-2 infection. The V end lost 8 bases, the J end lost 1 base, and 13 bases lay between the germline ends. CDR1 and CDR2 (germline): MDHEN, SYDVKM. This CDR3 spans 14 amino acids. TCRdb reanalysed the 5' RACE reads using MiXCR and keeps one entry per CDR3 protein. The repertoire holds about 61,000 distinct CDR3 sequences, 12% seen once, with approximately 1.2% in the top ten. The TCR was taken from an adult who was a healthcare worker with PCR-confirmed SARS-CoV-2 infection or an uninfected control (not recorded which). The donor label of this sample is uncertain. This sequence joins TRBV28 and TRBJ2-3; a possible D gene is TRBD2 (6 bases). Sequences were derived from whole blood, sampled at baseline. CDR3 protein: CASGRTIRTDTQYF. CDR3 sequence (DNA): TGTGCCAGCGGGAGGACTATCCGCACAGATACGCAGTATTTT. Drawing the rest from reference TRBV28 and TRBJ2-3, the complete variable domain is DVKVTQSSRYLVKRTGEKVFLECVQDMDHENMFWYRQDPGLGLRLIYFSYDVKMKEKGDIPEGYSVSREKKERFSLILESASTNQTSMYLCASGRTIRTDTQYFGPGTRLTVL.